These 24 T cell receptor beta chains share one sample of origin, sequenced in a study of T cell repertoires in cytomegalovirus infection (dated by TCRdb to between 2018 and 2020). This specimen's treatment or condition label, per the study, means: in vitro stimulation with specific CMV peptide epitopes to enrich CMV-specific T cells. Antigens of these TCRs are unknown. Sequencer: Illumina HiSeq 1500. TCRdb trimmed the raw reads at Q25, called clones with MiXCR and kept productive beta chains. Identical CDR3 proteins give one entry, which carries the most common genes and DNA. This sample has 80,000 or so distinct CDR3 sequences in its table, and approximately 24% of those were observed once. Jointly, the top ten make up 50% of the sample. The sequencing here drew on CD8+ T cells from cultured PBMCs, taken from culture after CMV antigen stimulation. Receptors were obtained from a human donor in good health (CMV status not recorded). Some clones in this sample may be carry-over from other donors' samples.

V usage is TRBV6-1 and J usage is TRBJ2-5; D not certain. Germline CDR1 MNHNS, CDR2 SASEGT. V was shortened by 11 bases and J by 2 bases, with 15 bases between the two germline ends. The CDR3 is 13 amino acids. The CDR3 DNA follows: TGTGCCTCCATGGGGTGGAAACAAGAGACCCAGTACTTC. It encodes CASMGWKQETQYF.

In its sample, this clonotype was seen a few times. V and J are TRBV6-1 and TRBJ2-7; D is possibly TRBD1 (6 bases). The CDR3 spans 13 residues. Germline CDR1 reads MNHNS; CDR2 reads SASEGT. Between the trimmed V and J ends, which lost 3 bases and 5 bases, there was a span of 11 bases. This chain's CDR3 is CASSEGHPHEQYF. CDR3 coding DNA: TGTGCCAGCAGTGAGGGACACCCCCACGAGCAGTACTTC.

The chain couples TRBV12-3 or TRBV12-4 to TRBJ1-1, with 9 bases aligning to TRBD1. The CDR3 sequence is 17 residues long. V shed 8 bases and J 2 bases; nucleotides not matched to a gene: 15. The CDR3 protein is CASFPPGQGFANTEAFF. Written as DNA, the CDR3 is TGTGCCAGCTTCCCTCCGGGACAGGGATTCGCTAACACTGAAGCTTTCTTT.

This clonotype was found many times. The rearrangement uses TRBV4-2 and TRBJ1-1; perhaps TRBD1 as D (5 bases). CDR1 and CDR2 from the germline V gene are LGHNA and YNFKEQ. V dropped 0 bases and J dropped 5 bases, with 13 bases sitting between them. This CDR3 is built from 15 residues. CDR3 DNA: TGTGCCAGCAGCCAAGAAGGGGATGGGGAGACTGAAGCTTTCTTT. It yields the protein CASSQEGDGETEAFF.

The V gene is TRBV28, the J gene TRBJ1-1, with D uncertain. V lost 8 bases to trimming and J lost 3 bases, with 19 bases between them. CDR3 size: 15 residues. CDR1 and CDR2 from the germline V gene are MDHEN and SYDVKM. The CDR3 is CASCGPPPGDTEAFF. For the CDR3, the DNA is TGTGCCAGCTGCGGCCCCCCCCCCGGGGACACTGAAGCTTTCTTT. Using reference TRBV28 and TRBJ1-1 for the parts outside the CDR3, the full variable domain is DVKVTQSSRYLVKRTGEKVFLECVQDMDHENMFWYRQDPGLGLRLIYFSYDVKMKEKGDIPEGYSVSREKKERFSLILESASTNQTSMYLCASCGPPPGDTEAFFGQGTRLTVV.

The V and J genes are TRBV27 and TRBJ1-2; D gene unclear. This CDR3 has 15 residues. Germline CDR1 is MNHEY and CDR2 is SMNVEV (reference sequence). V lost 5 bases to trimming and J lost 2 bases, with 15 bases between them. CDR3 sequence reads: CASSPYSSWNYGYTF. As DNA, the CDR3 is TGTGCCAGCAGTCCATACTCGAGCTGGAACTATGGCTACACCTTC.

The V gene is TRBV10-3, the J gene TRBJ2-7; 9 bases match TRBD1. From germline, CDR1 is ENHRY and CDR2 SYGVKD. The CDR3 covers 13 residues. J lost 2 bases, V lost 8 bases, and 4 bases had no gene match. CDR3 loop: CAIGTGRTYEQYF. The CDR3 nucleotides are TGTGCCATCGGGACAGGGAGGACCTACGAGCAGTACTTC.

In DNA form, the CDR3 reads TGTGCCAGCAGCGGGGGACAGGGGAACACTGAAGCTTTCTTT. It specifies CASSGGQGNTEAFF. The chain employs TRBV7-9 and TRBJ1-1; 9 nucleotides match TRBD1. CDR3 length: 14 residues. Germline V CDR1 and CDR2: SEHNR, FQNEAQ (reference sequence). The trim removed 5 bases at V and 1 base at J, leaving 2 bases unmatched.

This clonotype was seen only a few times. This CDR3 is missing its conserved last phenylalanine or tryptophan, likely due to a read error. The chain couples TRBV10-3 to TRBJ2-7, with 10 bases aligning to TRBD1. J gave up 5 bases and V 8 bases, and 9 bases lay outside the gene matches. The CDR3 runs 14 residues. Germline V gene data show CDR1 as ENHRY and CDR2 as SYGVKD. The CDR3 DNA sequence: TGTGCCATCTCCACCGGGACAGGGGCCCACGAGCAGTACTCC. It is translated as CAISTGTGAHEQYS.

J is TRBJ1-1 and V is TRBV7-3; TRBD1 is a possible D gene (6 bases). This CDR3 contains 13 residues. V gave up 5 bases and J gave up 5 bases, with 12 bases separating them. CDR1 and CDR2 (germline): SGHTA, FQGTGA. The CDR3 here is CASSPDRTTEAFF. DNA for the CDR3: TGTGCCAGCAGCCCTGACAGGACAACTGAAGCTTTCTTT. Looking up the rest from reference TRBV7-3 and TRBJ1-1 gives the full variable domain: GAGVSQTPSNKVTEKGKYVELRCDPISGHTALYWYRQSLGQGPEFLIYFQGTGAADDSGLPNDRFFAVRPEGSVSTLKIQRTERGDSAVYLCASSPDRTTEAFFGQGTRLTVV.

This clonotype was recorded only once. This chain connects TRBV10-3 to TRBJ2-5; the match to TRBD1 covers 7 bases. The CDR3 runs to 15 residues. Germline values: CDR1 ENHRY, CDR2 SYGVKD. V shed 3 bases and J 6 bases; nucleotides not matched to a gene: 10. The CDR3 here is CAISDDREALKTQYF. CDR3 DNA sequence: TGTGCCATCAGTGACGACAGGGAAGCGTTAAAGACCCAGTACTTC.

A few counts support this clonotype. The chain employs TRBV19 and TRBJ1-2; D not resolved. CDR1 LNHDA and CDR2 SQIVND come from the germline V gene (reference sequence). V dropped 7 bases and J dropped 4 bases, with 22 bases sitting between them. The CDR3 is 16 amino acids. Here the CDR3 reads CASNLAGRRRGYGYTF. The CDR3 region has the DNA TGTGCCAGTAATCTCGCCGGCAGGCGGCGGGGCTATGGCTACACCTTC.

This clonotype was picked up many times. This chain connects TRBV7-9 to TRBJ2-1; D uncertain. Trimming left V 1 base short and J 6 bases short, with 10 bases between. Germline V gene sequence: CDR1 SEHNR, CDR2 FQNEAQ (reference sequence). This CDR3 region has 14 residues. CDR3 sequence reads: CASSLDPDLNEQFF. In DNA form, the CDR3 reads TGTGCCAGCAGCTTAGATCCGGACCTCAATGAGCAGTTCTTC.

There are many counts of this clonotype. The rearrangement uses TRBV12-3 or TRBV12-4 and TRBJ1-2, with D unresolved. V lost 6 bases and J 1 base, leaving 9 bases between the germline ends. The CDR3 extends over 13 amino acids. The CDR3 region is CASSGRSNYGYTF. Written as DNA, the CDR3 is TGTGCCAGCAGCGGACGGAGTAACTATGGCTACACCTTC.

The chain links TRBV19 to TRBJ2-7; the D gene is possibly TRBD1 (6 bases). CDR1 and CDR2 (germline): LNHDA, SQIVND (reference sequence). The CDR3 is made up of 13 amino acids. Trimming removed 3 bases at V and 4 bases at J, with 10 bases between. Here the CDR3 reads CASSMGTTYEQYF. CDR3 coding DNA: TGTGCCAGTAGTATGGGGACAACTTACGAGCAGTACTTC.

CDR3 sequence: CASSWRQRSTGNTIYF. The CDR3, as DNA: TGTGCCAGCAGCTGGAGACAGAGAAGTACTGGAAACACCATATATTTT. The chain combines TRBV11-2 with TRBJ1-3, with D perhaps TRBD1 (5 bases). Germline V gives CDR1 SGHAT, CDR2 FQNNGV. V lost 4 bases and J 2 bases, leaving 15 bases between the germline ends. CDR3 size: 16 residues.

The table lists this clonotype with many counts. The J gene is TRBJ1-5, the V gene TRBV7-8; 7 positions agree with TRBD1. V shed 5 bases and J 0 bases; nucleotides not matched to a gene: 7. CDR3 length: 16 amino acids. Germline CDR1 is SGHVS and CDR2 is FQNEAQ. CDR3 sequence (DNA): TGTGCCAGCAGCAACCGGGACAGTTATAGCAATCAGCCCCAGCATTTT. Translating it yields CASSNRDSYSNQPQHF.

The gene calls are TRBV10-3 and TRBJ1-5; TRBD1 aligns across 9 bases. The CDR3 has 14 residues. Trimming took 6 bases from V and 4 from J; bases not matched to a gene: 4. Germline-derived CDR1 and CDR2 are ENHRY and SYGVKD. CDR3 amino acids: CAIRDRGDNQPQHF. The CDR3 DNA reads as TGTGCCATCAGGGACAGGGGCGATAATCAGCCCCAGCATTTT.

The chain combines TRBV4-1 with TRBJ2-2, with 7 bases matching TRBD2. From germline, CDR1 is MGHRA and CDR2 YSYEKL. The CDR3 consists of 15 residues. The ends lost 0 bases at V and 4 bases at J; junction bases unmatched: 2. The CDR3 DNA is TGCGCCAGCAGCCAAGATACTAGCGTCACCGGGGAGCTGTTTTTT. This encodes CASSQDTSVTGELFF.

In the case of this clonotype: This could be a read error, since a much larger clone is one nucleotide away. The chain employs TRBV10-2 and TRBJ1-2, with 7 positions matching TRBD1. This CDR3 is 14 amino acids long. V trimming: 4 bases; J trimming: 10 bases; junction bases outside the gene matches: 12. Germline V lookup: CDR1 WSHSY, CDR2 SAAADI. The CDR3: CASSATGAEADYTF. CDR3 DNA sequence: TGCGCCAGCAGTGCCACAGGGGCCGAGGCTGACTACACCTTC.

The genes are TRBV24-1 and TRBJ1-5; D not certain. The germline V and J ends were trimmed by 3 bases and 4 bases, with 6 bases remaining between them. This CDR3 comprises 13 residues. In germline, CDR1 is KGHDR, CDR2 SFDVKD. The CDR3 coding sequence is TGTGCCACCAGTGATGGGAGGAATCAGCCCCAGCATTTT. Translating it yields CATSDGRNQPQHF.

The chain recombines TRBV27 with TRBJ1-2, with a weak D call TRBD1 (5 bases). V was pared by 5 bases and J by 4 bases, with 11 bases between. Germline V gives CDR1 MNHEY, CDR2 SMNVEV (reference sequence). This CDR3 region has 13 residues. CDR3 residues: CASSPRGSYGYTF. The CDR3 bases are TGTGCCAGCAGTCCCCGGGGGTCCTATGGCTACACCTTC.

This clonotype came up many times. The chain uses TRBV7-8 and TRBJ2-1; 7 nucleotides line up with TRBD2. The CDR3 length is 11 residues. V was pared by 7 bases and J by 6 bases, with 0 bases of the junction left unmatched. Germline lookup yields CDR1 SGHVS and CDR2 FQNEAQ. As DNA, the CDR3 is TGTGCCAGCACGGGGGGCAATGAGCAGTTCTTC. Translating it yields CASTGGNEQFF.

This clonotype was picked up a small number of times. The chain recombines TRBV6-2 or TRBV6-3 with TRBJ2-7; TRBD1 matches at 7 bases. V shed 2 bases and J 5 bases; nucleotides not matched to a gene: 9. There are 15 residues in the CDR3. Germline V gene sequence: CDR1 MNHEY, CDR2 SVGEGT. The chain's CDR3 is CASSYPMGQTDEQYF. CDR3 DNA: TGTGCCAGCAGTTACCCGATGGGACAGACGGACGAGCAGTACTTC.